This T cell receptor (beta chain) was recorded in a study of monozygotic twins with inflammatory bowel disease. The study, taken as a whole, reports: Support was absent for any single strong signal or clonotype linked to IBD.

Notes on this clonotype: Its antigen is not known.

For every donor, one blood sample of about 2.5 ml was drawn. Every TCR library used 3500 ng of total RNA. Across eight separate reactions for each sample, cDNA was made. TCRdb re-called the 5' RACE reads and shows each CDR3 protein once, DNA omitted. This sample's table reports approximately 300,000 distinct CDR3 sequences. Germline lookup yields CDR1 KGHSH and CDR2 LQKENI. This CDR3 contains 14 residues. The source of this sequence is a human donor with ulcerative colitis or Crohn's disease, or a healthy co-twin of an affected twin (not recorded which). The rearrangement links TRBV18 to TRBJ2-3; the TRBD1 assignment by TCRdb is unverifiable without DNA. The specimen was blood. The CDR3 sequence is CASSPVDRADTQYF.